A single sample is the source of the 8 T cell receptor beta chains below, sequenced in a study of T cells in Graves' hyperthyroidism and ophthalmopathy. RNA transcripts served as the template for amplifying TCR beta CDR3 regions. HTBI primers drove first-round RT-PCR of the TCR CDR3. TCRdb recomputed calls from the multiplex PCR reads with MiXCR, one row per CDR3 protein. The table lists some 490,000 distinct CDR3 sequences, about 20% of them singletons, with 45% to 55% in the top ten. What was sequenced was blood. The receptors originated from a woman in her seventies with Graves' ophthalmopathy.

This chain joins TRBV10-3 and TRBJ2-5, with 7 bases identical to TRBD1. Trimming at V came to 2 bases and at J to 5 bases, leaving 5 bases not matched to a gene. CDR3 length: 14 residues. CDR1 and CDR2 from the germline V gene are ENHRY and SYGVKD. The CDR3 sequence is CAISEEGGGETQYF. The DNA for the CDR3 is TGTGCCATCAGTGAGGAAGGGGGCGGGGAGACCCAGTACTTC.

The V gene is TRBV6-5, the J gene TRBJ1-2, with D hard to call. Germline CDR1 is MNHEY and CDR2 is SVGAGI. V was trimmed by 6 bases and J by 2 bases, leaving 13 bases between them. The CDR3 sequence is 14 residues long. The CDR3 spells CASRTPGGNYGYTF. As DNA, the CDR3 is TGTGCCAGCAGGACCCCCGGCGGCAACTATGGCTACACCTTC.

This clonotype was recorded many times. J is TRBJ2-2 and V is TRBV7-6; a possible D gene is TRBD1 (5 bases). In germline, CDR1 is SGHVS, CDR2 FNYEAQ. The CDR3 runs 13 residues. The V gene lost 5 bases and the J gene lost 5 bases, with 9 bases spanning the gap. CDR3 loop: CASSPQGTGELFF. In DNA form, the CDR3 reads TGTGCCAGCAGCCCCCAGGGAACCGGGGAGCTGTTTTTT. Filled out from reference TRBV7-6 and TRBJ2-2, the complete variable domain reads GAGVSQSPRYKVTKRGQDVALRCDPISGHVSLYWYRQALGQGPEFLTYFNYEAQQDKSGLPNDRFSAERPEGSISTLTIQRTEQRDSAMYRCASSPQGTGELFFGEGSRLTVL.

The chain is built from TRBV19 and TRBJ1-1; weak D call: TRBD1 (5 bases). Germline CDR1 LNHDA, CDR2 SQIVND (reference sequence). Deletions cut 6 bases from V and 0 bases from J, with 11 bases between. The CDR3 loop spans 14 amino acids. CDR3 protein: CASSGGPLNTEAFF. The CDR3 region has the DNA TGTGCCAGTAGCGGGGGACCGTTGAACACTGAAGCTTTCTTT.

This clonotype was observed many times. This sequence joins TRBV2 and TRBJ1-5; D is unclear. Germline assignment: CDR1 SNHLY and CDR2 FYNNEI. Deletions cut 7 bases from V and 5 bases from J, with 12 bases between. The CDR3 has 13 amino acids. This CDR3 reads CASKDNSDQPQHF. CDR3 coding DNA: TGTGCCAGCAAAGACAACTCGGATCAGCCCCAGCATTTT.

This clonotype came up a few times. The chain couples TRBV19 to TRBJ2-1, with 10 bases that match TRBD2. Germline-derived CDR1 and CDR2 are LNHDA and SQIVND (reference sequence). J gave up 0 bases and V 4 bases, and 3 bases lay outside the gene matches. CDR3 length: 16 residues. The CDR3 loop reads CASSTPSGSSYNEQFF. The CDR3 bases are TGTGCCAGTAGTACCCCTAGCGGGAGCTCCTACAATGAGCAGTTCTTC.

This clonotype came up many times. The junction does not match germline at one end; this may be a read error. CDR3 loop: CSAREASGRTYNEQFF. Written as DNA, the CDR3 is TGCAGTGCCAGAGAGGCTAGCGGGAGGACCTACAATGAGCAGTTCTTC. The genes are TRBV20-1 and TRBJ2-1; 11 bases fit TRBD2. The CDR3 spans 16 residues. Germline-derived CDR1 and CDR2 are DFQATT and SNEGSKA (reference sequence).

CDR3 sequence (DNA): TGTGCCAGTAGCCGCGTGACTAGCGGCTACACAGATACGCAGTATTTT. This gives the protein CASSRVTSGYTDTQYF. The chain uses TRBV19 and TRBJ2-3; 9 bases map to TRBD2. Germline assignment: CDR1 LNHDA and CDR2 SQIVND (reference sequence). The ends lost 6 bases at V and 2 bases at J; junction bases unmatched: 9. The CDR3 length is 16 residues.